The TCR beta chain described here comes from a study of monozygotic twins with inflammatory bowel disease. Findings and caveats of the study: Concordance status among twins (concordant versus discordant) showed no link to repertoire similarity, possibly from limited power. Clonotype sharing was lower in IBD patients than healthy twins, most markedly with disease activity. A reduction in TCRbeta diversity (inverse Simpson) was seen in IBD patients relative to healthy co-twins.

Following a re-call of the 5' RACE reads, TCRdb has one entry per CDR3 protein and lacks DNA. The sample holds about 440,000 distinct CDR3 sequences. In regard to this clonotype: Its antigen is unknown.

The CDR3 loop spans 15 amino acids. Germline CDR1 reads MNHEY; CDR2 reads SVGAGI. Material for sequencing was blood. The sequence came from a human donor with ulcerative colitis or Crohn's disease, or a healthy co-twin of an affected twin (not recorded which). The rearrangement links TRBV6-5 to TRBJ2-6. CDR3 amino acids: CASRFSRSGANVLTF.